This T cell receptor beta chain is from a study of T cells after yellow fever vaccination. Study-wide findings and caveats: Primary-vaccination clones mostly resurfaced post-booster (nearly 97% CD4, around 88% CD8).

TCRdb reprocessed the 5' RACE reads via MiXCR and lists one record per CDR3 protein. The sample has more than 300,000 distinct CDR3 sequences, about 10% seen once; the top ten hold under 4%. A remark on this clonotype: Its antigen is currently unknown.

V gave up 4 bases and J gave up 6 bases; unmatched junction bases: 9. This CDR3 has 15 residues. The V gene is TRBV12-3 or TRBV12-4, the J gene TRBJ2-1; TRBD1 agrees at 7 bases. The sample here was CD4+ T cells sorted from PBMCs, taken 45 days after the yellow fever booster vaccination. The TCR was taken from a man aged 18-30 years who received the YFV17D yellow fever vaccine. CDR3 sequence (DNA): TGTGCCAGCAGTTACAGGGGCGTAAGGGGCAATGAGCAGTTCTTC. Translation gives CASSYRGVRGNEQFF.